The clone carrying this T cell receptor (beta chain) was recorded at least ten times. The antigen remains unidentified. Trimming took 3 bases from V and 4 from J, leaving 12 bases between them. Germline lookup yields CDR1 SGHTA and CDR2 FQGNSA. The CDR3 contains 14 residues. The record originates from a study of T cells in Graves' hyperthyroidism and ophthalmopathy. Exclusion of a patient resulted from uncontrolled infection, other autoimmune disease, pregnancy or lactation. The source of the PBMCs was less than 12 ml of fresh peripheral blood. Amplified TCR beta CDR3 regions derived from RNA transcripts. Primed by the HTBI set, a first-round RT-PCR was run on the TCR CDR3. TCRdb passed the multiplex PCR reads through MiXCR, listing each CDR3 protein once. The table has more than 350,000 distinct CDR3 sequences, more than 14% seen once; the top ten hold roughly a fifth. The study, taken as a whole, reports: Separating ophthalmopathy from stable hyperthyroidism was achieved by a 13 V-J model. Onset of ophthalmopathy came a median around 7.1 months after the model predicted it.

Sequenced material: blood. This chain uses TRBV7-2 with TRBJ1-1; no clear D gene. The TCR originated in a woman in her thirties with Graves' ophthalmopathy. The CDR3 loop is CASSLDSAFTEAFF. CDR3 nucleotides: TGTGCCAGCAGCTTGGATAGTGCGTTCACTGAAGCTTTCTTT.